The 15 T cell receptor beta chains below all came from one sample that was sequenced in a study of shared T cell receptors in the human thymus. The data were produced by immunoSEQ multiplex PCR, yet TCRdb's version contains in-frame clones alone and is incomplete. The sample yields hundreds of thousands of clones, about 90% seen once. A further study also used this sample, focusing on human thymus T cells.

Sequenced: thymocytes. These receptor sequences come from a boy less than two years old with a congenital heart defect.

This chain connects TRBV6-6 to TRBJ2-1, with 9 bases aligning to TRBD2. V shed 6 bases, J shed 5 bases, and the junction held 5 bases outside the gene matches. This CDR3 is built from 14 residues. The germline CDR1 and CDR2 sequences are MNHNY and SVGAGI (reference sequence). CDR3 sequence (DNA): TGTGCCAGCAGAACTAGCGGGTTAAACAATGAGCAGTTCTTC. Its protein product is CASRTSGLNNEQFF.

This clone was seen a single time. In DNA, the CDR3 is TGTGCCAGCAGCTTTAGGACAGGGGGACCTTGGCCCCAGCATTTT. Translating it yields CASSFRTGGPWPQHF. This sequence joins TRBV7-2 and TRBJ1-5, with TRBD1 identical over 10 bases. Germline trimming cut 3 bases from V and 9 bases from J; bases unmatched to any gene: 8. The CDR3 sequence is 15 residues long. CDR1 is SGHTA and CDR2 is FQGNSA in the germline V gene.

The rearrangement links TRBV5-8 to TRBJ2-5; a possible D gene is TRBD2 (6 bases). The V and J ends lost 3 bases and 5 bases respectively, with 14 bases between them. CDR3 length: 14 residues. Germline V gene lookup returns CDR1 SGHTS and CDR2 YDEGEE. CDR3 region: CASSSGTAPETQYF. The DNA for the CDR3 is TGTGCCAGCAGCTCCGGGACTGCCCCCGAGACCCAGTACTTC.

The J gene is TRBJ2-5, the V gene TRBV4-1, with TRBD2 matching 8 bases. Germline V gene data show CDR1 as MGHRA and CDR2 as YSYEKL. V lost 2 bases, J lost 5 bases, and 10 bases stayed unmatched. There are 16 residues in the CDR3. In DNA form, the CDR3 reads TGCGCCAGCAGCCAATTCGGCAGAGCGGGGGCGGAGACCCAGTACTTC. Protein sequence: CASSQFGRAGAETQYF.

J is TRBJ1-1 and V is TRBV29-1; 11 bases are a match to TRBD1. The germline CDR1 and CDR2 sequences are SQVTM and ANQGSEA. V dropped 3 bases and J dropped 0; count of bases not matched to a gene: 3. There are 15 residues in the CDR3. CDR3 nucleotides: TGCAGCGTTGAGGACAGGGGGCCCGTGAACACTGAAGCTTTCTTT. As protein: CSVEDRGPVNTEAFF.

The J gene is TRBJ1-1, the V gene TRBV5-8; 7 nucleotides match TRBD1. Germline CDR1 reads SGHTS; CDR2 reads YDEGEE. V lost 4 bases and J lost 6; bases outside the gene matches: 6. The CDR3 spans 13 residues. The CDR3 nucleotides are TGTGCCAGCAGCCCCTACAGGGGTTCTGAAGCTTTCTTT. Translated, it gives CASSPYRGSEAFF.

The chain is built from TRBV4-1 and TRBJ2-2; TRBD1 agrees at 9 bases. The CDR3 runs to 17 residues. CDR1 is MGHRA and CDR2 is YSYEKL in the germline V gene. Germline trimming cut 0 bases from V and 4 bases from J; bases unmatched to any gene: 6. The CDR3 region has the DNA TGCGCCAGCAGCCAAGATCTAGAGACAGGGGGCACCGGGGAGCTGTTTTTT. Amino acids: CASSQDLETGGTGELFF.

This chain uses TRBV15 with TRBJ1-5; D is unresolved. Germline lookup yields CDR1 LNHNV and CDR2 YYDKDF (reference sequence). V dropped 7 bases and J dropped 0 bases, with 10 bases sitting between them. The CDR3 contains 14 residues. This chain's CDR3 is CATNPTYSNQPQHF. The CDR3 nucleotides read TGTGCCACCAATCCAACATATAGCAATCAGCCCCAGCATTTT. Combining the CDR3 with reference TRBV15 and TRBJ1-5 gives the whole variable domain DAMVIQNPRYQVTQFGKPVTLSCSQTLNHNVMYWYQQKSSQAPKLLFHYYDKDFNNEADTPDNFQSRRPNTSFCFLDIRSPGLGDTAMYLCATNPTYSNQPQHFGDGTRLSIL.

CDR3 protein: CASSASSSRNNEQFF. CDR3 DNA: TGTGCCAGCAGTGCCTCGTCTAGCAGAAACAATGAGCAGTTCTTC. The chain uses TRBV25-1 and TRBJ2-1; weak D call: TRBD2 (5 bases). This CDR3 contains 15 residues. Trimming cost V 4 bases and J 5 bases, with 15 bases left between them. In germline, CDR1 is MGHDK, CDR2 SYGVNS.

The chain is built from TRBV19 and TRBJ1-1; 7 bases match TRBD1. This CDR3 contains 17 residues. CDR1 is LNHDA and CDR2 is SQIVND in the germline V gene (reference sequence). J lost 4 bases, V lost 6 bases, and 17 bases had no gene match. This CDR3 is CASSTIRSGDSITEAFF. The CDR3 nucleotides read TGTGCCAGTAGCACTATACGCTCTGGGGACAGTATCACTGAAGCTTTCTTT.

This sequence joins TRBV29-1 and TRBJ2-2; 7 nucleotides agree with TRBD2. Trimming at V came to 2 bases and at J to 0 bases, leaving 18 bases not matched to a gene. CDR1 is SQVTM and CDR2 is ANQGSEA in the germline V gene. The CDR3 extends over 20 amino acids. The CDR3 region is CSVEFEGLAEEETNTGELFF. The CDR3 DNA sequence: TGCAGCGTTGAATTTGAGGGGCTAGCGGAGGAGGAGACGAACACCGGGGAGCTGTTTTTT.

V usage is TRBV6-5 and J usage is TRBJ1-4; 7 bases are shared with TRBD1. Germline V gene data show CDR1 as MNHEY and CDR2 as SVGAGI. The CDR3 sequence is 14 residues long. V lost 7 bases and J lost 10; bases outside the gene matches: 12. This CDR3 reads CASTQDRSRGKLFF. CDR3 bases: TGTGCCAGCACCCAGGACAGGAGTCGGGGAAAACTGTTTTTT.

The rearrangement joins TRBV19 to TRBJ1-5, with a weak D call TRBD1 (6 bases). The CDR3 is 16 residues long. The germline V gene has CDR1 LNHDA and CDR2 SQIVND (reference sequence). The V and J ends lost 3 bases and 0 bases respectively, with 12 bases between them. The CDR3 spells CASSIGGPYSNQPQHF. As DNA, the CDR3 is TGTGCCAGTAGTATCGGGGGGCCCTATAGCAATCAGCCCCAGCATTTT.

The CDR3 reads CASSSLGTLPYGYTF. In nucleotides, the CDR3 is TGTGCCAGCAGTTCCCTTGGGACTCTTCCCTATGGCTACACCTTC. This rearrangement joins TRBV27 to TRBJ1-2; tentatively, D is TRBD1 (5 bases). CDR1 and CDR2 (germline): MNHEY, SMNVEV (reference sequence). The CDR3 loop spans 15 amino acids. V was pared by 4 bases and J by 4 bases, with 16 bases between.

The V gene is TRBV7-9, the J gene TRBJ1-1; D perhaps matches TRBD1 (5 bases). Trimming stripped 3 bases from V and 4 bases from J, with 9 bases between. Germline V gene data show CDR1 as SEHNR and CDR2 as FQNEAQ (reference sequence). The CDR3 is made up of 13 amino acids. The CDR3 DNA reads as TGTGCCAGCAGCTTTGGGGGGGGCACTGAAGCTTTCTTT. This gives the protein CASSFGGGTEAFF.